This paragraph covers one T cell receptor beta chain sequence. What it binds is not known. This record belongs to a study of CD8 T cells in ankylosing spondylitis. Notes on the study in general: Apparently characteristic of ankylosing spondylitis blood was a TCR beta motif (under ten highly homologous variants). The authors found the disease-linked clones to be CD8+ and relatively rare in peripheral blood. Certain motif variants had earlier appeared in reactive arthritis synovial fluid and blood.

Using quantitative 5'-RACE with molecular barcodes, the authors made TCR beta libraries. TCRdb independently ran MiXCR on the 5' RACE reads; one entry per CDR3 protein. The sample holds about 400,000 distinct CDR3 sequences, 20% to 25% seen once. The V end was cut by 3 bases, the J end by 4 bases, with 10 bases between. This CDR3 has 13 amino acids. The germline V gene has CDR1 SGDLS and CDR2 YYNGEE. This TCR was recovered from a male donor with ankylosing spondylitis or in good health (not recorded which). Sequences were obtained from blood, either unsorted or a sorted T cell fraction (not recorded which). This rearrangement joins TRBV9 to TRBJ1-2; D may be TRBD1 (5 bases). Here the CDR3 reads CASSGGTSYGYTF. As DNA, the CDR3 is TGTGCCAGCAGCGGGGGGACTTCCTATGGCTACACCTTC.